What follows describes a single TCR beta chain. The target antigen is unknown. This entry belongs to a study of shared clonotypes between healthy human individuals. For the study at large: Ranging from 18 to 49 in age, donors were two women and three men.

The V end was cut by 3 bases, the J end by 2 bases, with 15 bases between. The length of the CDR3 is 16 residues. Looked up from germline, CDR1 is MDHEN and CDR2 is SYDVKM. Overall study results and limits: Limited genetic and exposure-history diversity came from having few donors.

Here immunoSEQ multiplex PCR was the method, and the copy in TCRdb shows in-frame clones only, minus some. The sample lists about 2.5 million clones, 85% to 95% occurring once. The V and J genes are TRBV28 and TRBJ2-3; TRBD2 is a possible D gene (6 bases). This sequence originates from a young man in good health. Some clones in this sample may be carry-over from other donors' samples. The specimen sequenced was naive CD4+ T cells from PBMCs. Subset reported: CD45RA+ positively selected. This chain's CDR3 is CASSFSRGGVTDTQYF. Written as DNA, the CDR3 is TGTGCCAGCAGTTTTTCCAGAGGAGGGGTCACAGATACGCAGTATTTT. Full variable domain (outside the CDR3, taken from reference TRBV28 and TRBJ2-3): DVKVTQSSRYLVKRTGEKVFLECVQDMDHENMFWYRQDPGLGLRLIYFSYDVKMKEKGDIPEGYSVSREKKERFSLILESASTNQTSMYLCASSFSRGGVTDTQYFGPGTRLTVL.